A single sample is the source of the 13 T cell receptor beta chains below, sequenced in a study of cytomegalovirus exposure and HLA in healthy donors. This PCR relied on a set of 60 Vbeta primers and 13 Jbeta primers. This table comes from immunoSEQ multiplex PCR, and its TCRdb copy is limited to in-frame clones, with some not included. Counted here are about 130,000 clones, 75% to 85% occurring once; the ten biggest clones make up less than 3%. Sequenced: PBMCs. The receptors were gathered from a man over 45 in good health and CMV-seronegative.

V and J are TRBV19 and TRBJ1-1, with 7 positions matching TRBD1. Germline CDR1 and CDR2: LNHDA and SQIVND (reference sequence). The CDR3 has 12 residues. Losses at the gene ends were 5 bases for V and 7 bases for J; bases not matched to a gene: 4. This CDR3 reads CASSQGGIEAFF. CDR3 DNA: TGTGCCAGTAGTCAGGGGGGCATTGAAGCTTTCTTT. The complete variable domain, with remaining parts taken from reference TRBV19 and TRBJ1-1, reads DGGITQSPKYLFRKEGQNVTLSCEQNLNHDAMYWYRQDPGQGLRLIYYSQIVNDFQKGDIAEGYSVSREKKESFPLTVTSAQKNPTAFYLCASSQGGIEAFFGQGTRLTVV.

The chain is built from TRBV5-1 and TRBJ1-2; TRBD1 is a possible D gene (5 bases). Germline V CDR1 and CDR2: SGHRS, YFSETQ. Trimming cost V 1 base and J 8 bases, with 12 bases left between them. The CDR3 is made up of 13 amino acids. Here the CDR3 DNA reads TGCGCCAGCAGCTTGCAGGGAGGCACAGGCTACACCTTC. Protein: CASSLQGGTGYTF. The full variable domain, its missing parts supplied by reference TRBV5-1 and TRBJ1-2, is KAGVTQTPRYLIKTRGQQVTLSCSPISGHRSVSWYQQTPGQGLQFLFEYFSETQRNKGNFPGRFSGRQFSNSRSEMNVSTLELGDSALYLCASSLQGGTGYTFGSGTRLTVV.

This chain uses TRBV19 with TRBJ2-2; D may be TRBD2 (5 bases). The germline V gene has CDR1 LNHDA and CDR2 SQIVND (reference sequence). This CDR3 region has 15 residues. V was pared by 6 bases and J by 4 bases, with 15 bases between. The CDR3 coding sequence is TGTGCCAGTAGCGCCCCGGGGTCGCGCACCGGGGAGCTGTTTTTT. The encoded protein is CASSAPGSRTGELFF.

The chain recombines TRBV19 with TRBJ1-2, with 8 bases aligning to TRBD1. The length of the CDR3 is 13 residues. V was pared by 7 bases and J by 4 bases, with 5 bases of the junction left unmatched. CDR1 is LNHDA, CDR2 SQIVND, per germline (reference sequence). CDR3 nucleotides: TGTGCCAGTAAGACAGGGGAGGGCTATGGCTACACCTTC. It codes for CASKTGEGYGYTF.

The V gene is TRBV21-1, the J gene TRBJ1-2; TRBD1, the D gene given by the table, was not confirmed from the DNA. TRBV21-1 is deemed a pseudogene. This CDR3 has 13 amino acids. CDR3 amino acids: CASSKDRGAGYTF. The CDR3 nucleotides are TGTGCCAGCAGCAAAGACAGGGGTGCTGGCTACACCTTC.

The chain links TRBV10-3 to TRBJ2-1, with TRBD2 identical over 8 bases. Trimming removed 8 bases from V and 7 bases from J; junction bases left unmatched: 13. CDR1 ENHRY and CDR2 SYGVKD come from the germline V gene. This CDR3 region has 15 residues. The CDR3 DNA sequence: TGTGCCATCGCCGCTGGCGGGGGGTCAGAGAATGAGCAGTTCTTC. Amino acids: CAIAAGGGSENEQFF.

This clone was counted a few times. CDR3 sequence: CASSKPTATGTYNEQFF. Written as DNA, the CDR3 is TGTGCCAGCAGCAAACCGACAGCAACGGGTACCTACAATGAGCAGTTCTTC. The chain recombines TRBV5-4 with TRBJ2-1; possible D gene TRBD1, 5 bases. Deletions cut 4 bases from V and 2 bases from J, with 19 bases between. The germline CDR1 and CDR2 sequences are SGHNT and YYREEE (reference sequence). This CDR3 is 17 amino acids long.

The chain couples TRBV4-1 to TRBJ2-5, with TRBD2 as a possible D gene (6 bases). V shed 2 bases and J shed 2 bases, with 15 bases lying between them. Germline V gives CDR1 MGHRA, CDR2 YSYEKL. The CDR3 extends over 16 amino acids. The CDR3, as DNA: TGCGCCAGCAGCCAAACACGGAGGGCGGGACAAGAGACCCAGTACTTC. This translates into CASSQTRRAGQETQYF.

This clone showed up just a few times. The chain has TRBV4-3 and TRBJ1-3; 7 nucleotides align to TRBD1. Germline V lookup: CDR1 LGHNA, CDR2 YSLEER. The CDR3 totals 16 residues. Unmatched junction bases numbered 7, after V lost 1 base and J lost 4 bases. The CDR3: CASSQGSGQTGNTIYF. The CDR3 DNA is TGCGCCAGCAGCCAAGGGTCGGGACAGACCGGAAACACCATATATTTT.

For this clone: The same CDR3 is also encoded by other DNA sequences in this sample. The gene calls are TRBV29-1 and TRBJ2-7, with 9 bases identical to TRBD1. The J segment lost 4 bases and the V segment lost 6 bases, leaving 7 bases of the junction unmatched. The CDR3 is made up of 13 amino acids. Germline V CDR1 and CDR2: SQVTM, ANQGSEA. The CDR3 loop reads CSVLTGGEYEQYF. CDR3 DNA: TGCAGCGTACTGACAGGGGGAGAGTACGAGCAGTACTTC.

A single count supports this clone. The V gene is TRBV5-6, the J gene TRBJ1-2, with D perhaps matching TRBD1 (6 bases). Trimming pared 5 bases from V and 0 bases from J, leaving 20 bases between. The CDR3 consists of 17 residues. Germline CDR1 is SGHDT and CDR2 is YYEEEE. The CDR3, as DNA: TGTGCCAGCAGTCTCTATGGGGGGGGCCGGACTAACTATGGCTACACCTTC. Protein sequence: CASSLYGGGRTNYGYTF.

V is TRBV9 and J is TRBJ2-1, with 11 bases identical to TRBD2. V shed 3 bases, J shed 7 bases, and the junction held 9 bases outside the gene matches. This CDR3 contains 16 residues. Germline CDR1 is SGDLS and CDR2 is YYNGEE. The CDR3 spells CASSERLAGLDNEQFF. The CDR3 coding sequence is TGTGCCAGCAGCGAACGACTAGCGGGGTTGGATAATGAGCAGTTCTTC.

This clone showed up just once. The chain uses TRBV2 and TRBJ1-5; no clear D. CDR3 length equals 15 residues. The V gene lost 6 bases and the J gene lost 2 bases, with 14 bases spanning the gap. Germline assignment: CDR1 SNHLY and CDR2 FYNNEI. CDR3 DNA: TGTGCCAGCAGCTTCCCTACCGGGGGCAATCAGCCCCAGCATTTT. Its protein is CASSFPTGGNQPQHF.